This T cell receptor beta chain is from a study of blood T cell repertoires in COVID-19. Overall study context: There were acute and convalescent COVID-19 samples, and they came from the United States, Italy and Spain. The cDNA or gDNA used as material had been derived from T cells, B-cell-depleted T cells, or PBMCs.

The assay was immunoSEQ multiplex PCR, and TCRdb's table has in-frame clones only and misses some. In the table there are about 160,000 clones, roughly 80% of which are singletons. This CDR3 has 14 residues. Trimming stripped 6 bases from V and 4 bases from J, with 16 bases between. Germline V lookup: CDR1 SGHNT, CDR2 YENEEA. The origin of this receptor is a man between 65 and 85 years old with acute or convalescent COVID-19. Sequenced material: peripheral blood. The chain couples TRBV11-3 to TRBJ2-7, with a possible D match to TRBD2 (6 bases). DNA of the CDR3: TGTGCCAGCAGTTTCCGGGGGAGCGGGTACGAGCAGTACTTC. This encodes CASSFRGSGYEQYF.